Presented here are 18 T cell receptor beta chains from one specimen sequenced in a study of cytomegalovirus exposure and HLA in healthy donors. The PCR used 60 Vbeta and 13 Jbeta primers. Produced via immunoSEQ multiplex PCR; TCRdb's table is partial and in-frame only. The sample holds about 60,000 clones, about 71% seen once. Sample: PBMCs. These receptors were taken from a woman aged 60 to 75 in good health and CMV-seropositive.

The chain carries TRBV11-2 and TRBJ2-7, with 13 bases that match TRBD2. The CDR3 spans 19 residues. CDR1 and CDR2 from the germline V gene are SGHAT and FQNNGV. V dropped 2 bases and J dropped 0; count of bases not matched to a gene: 10. The CDR3 DNA reads TGTGCCAGCAGCTTAATCCTCGGACTAGCGGGGGACCTCTCCTACGAGCAGTACTTC. This translates into CASSLILGLAGDLSYEQYF. Variable domain in full (rest from reference TRBV11-2 and TRBJ2-7): EAGVAQSPRYKIIEKRQSVAFWCNPISGHATLYWYQQILGQGPKLLIQFQNNGVVDDSQLPKDRFSAERLKGVDSTLKIQPAKLEDSAVYLCASSLILGLAGDLSYEQYFGPGTRLTVT.

CDR3 sequence reads: CASSLVGGNNEKLFF. CDR3 DNA: TGTGCCAGCAGCTTAGTTGGCGGGAATAATGAAAAACTGTTTTTT. The V call is TRBV7-2, the J call TRBJ1-4; D is unclear. CDR3 length: 15 residues. CDR1 is SGHTA, CDR2 FQGNSA, per germline. V was clipped by 1 base and J by 4 bases, with 10 bases between them.

This clone was picked up a small number of times. This likely stems from a read error, as it lies one base from a far larger clone. This chain connects TRBV6-4 to TRBJ2-7; 11 bases agree with TRBD1. The CDR3 consists of 15 residues. Germline V gene lookup returns CDR1 MRHNA and CDR2 SNTAGT. Trimming took 3 bases from V and 5 from J; bases not matched to a gene: 6. CDR3 residues: CASSESMDRGHEQYF. The CDR3 nucleotides are TGTGCCAGCAGTGAGTCGATGGACAGGGGGCACGAGCAGTACTTC.

V gene TRBV27 combines with J gene TRBJ1-6; D possibly corresponds to TRBD1 (6 bases). Between the trimmed V and J ends, which lost 4 bases and 7 bases, there was a span of 20 bases. This CDR3 comprises 17 residues. Germline CDR1 MNHEY, CDR2 SMNVEV (reference sequence). In DNA, the CDR3 is TGTGCCAGCAGTTCACCGACAGGTTGGGGCCTAAATTCACCCCTCCACTTT. It translates to CASSSPTGWGLNSPLHF.

The gene calls are TRBV7-2 and TRBJ1-1; unclear D gene. The germline V gene encodes CDR1 SGHTA and CDR2 FQGNSA. The CDR3 contains 15 residues. Trimming removed 1 base from V and 0 bases from J, with 9 bases in between. This chain's CDR3 is CASSLGRLMNTEAFF. CDR3 nucleotide sequence: TGTGCCAGCAGCTTAGGGCGACTGATGAACACTGAAGCTTTCTTT.

The chain is built from TRBV4-2 and TRBJ1-1, with TRBD1 as a possible D gene (6 bases). This CDR3 has 15 residues. The germline gives CDR1 LGHNA, CDR2 YNFKEQ. Trimming shortened V by 4 bases and J by 5 bases, and 17 bases separated the two germline ends. The CDR3 protein is CASSRTGTYGTEAFF. The CDR3 DNA sequence: TGTGCCAGCAGCCGGACCGGGACATATGGAACTGAAGCTTTCTTT.

The chain is built from TRBV7-4 and TRBJ2-3; 9 nucleotides agree with TRBD2. The CDR3 runs to 14 residues. Germline V gene sequence: CDR1 SGHVT, CDR2 SQSDAQ. V gave up 4 bases and J gave up 3 bases; unmatched junction bases: 2. CDR3 sequence reads: CASSSGLATDTQYF. CDR3 DNA: TGTGCCAGCAGCTCGGGACTAGCAACAGATACGCAGTATTTT.

Of note for this clone: At the DNA level, this CDR3 is encoded by other sequences in the same sample as well. V usage is TRBV4-3 and J usage is TRBJ2-1; possible D gene TRBD2, 8 bases. V lost 5 bases and J 6 bases, leaving 17 bases between the germline ends. The CDR3 is 15 amino acids. Germline CDR1 is LGHNA and CDR2 is YSLEER. For the CDR3, the DNA is TGCGCCAGCAGCACGGGAGGGGGCGCAGTCAATGAGCAGTTCTTC. It yields the protein CASSTGGGAVNEQFF.

As for this clone: Other DNA sequences in this sample translate to the same CDR3. The chain is built from TRBV5-1 and TRBJ2-5; 8 bases line up with TRBD1. V trimming: 5 bases; J trimming: 2 bases; junction bases outside the gene matches: 5. The CDR3 has 14 amino acids. Germline V gives CDR1 SGHRS, CDR2 YFSETQ. CDR3 residues: CASSPTGGQETQYF. DNA for the CDR3: TGCGCCAGCAGTCCCACAGGGGGGCAAGAGACCCAGTACTTC.

CDR3 nucleotide sequence: TGTGCCAGCTCACCCGGGAGTCCAGGAGAAAAACTGTTTTTT. Its protein is CASSPGSPGEKLFF. V usage is TRBV18 and J usage is TRBJ1-4; D is unclear. CDR1 is KGHSH and CDR2 is LQKENI in the germline V gene. This CDR3 spans 14 amino acids. V was trimmed by 3 bases and J by 8 bases, leaving 13 bases between them.

This clone was found a few times. The chain links TRBV7-7 to TRBJ1-1; no firm D call. Germline CDR1 reads SSHAT; CDR2 reads FNYEAQ (reference sequence). The V and J ends lost 1 base and 5 bases respectively, with 11 bases between them. The CDR3 has 14 residues. The CDR3 nucleotides read TGTGCCAGCAGCTTAGGAGTCCCCGTAACTGAAGCTTTCTTT. This encodes CASSLGVPVTEAFF.

The chain combines TRBV7-2 with TRBJ1-6; 10 positions match TRBD1. This CDR3 is built from 18 residues. The ends lost 0 bases at V and 0 bases at J; junction bases unmatched: 2. CDR1 is SGHTA, CDR2 FQGNSA, per germline. The CDR3 DNA follows: TGTGCCAGCAGCTTAGCTGGACAGGGGGTCTCCTATAATTCACCCCTCCACTTT. This encodes CASSLAGQGVSYNSPLHF.

The chain has TRBV9 and TRBJ2-3, with 7 bases that match TRBD1. From germline, CDR1 is SGDLS and CDR2 YYNGEE. CDR3 length: 15 amino acids. Trimming at V came to 4 bases and at J to 4 bases, leaving 9 bases not matched to a gene. As DNA, the CDR3 is TGTGCCAGCAGCTTCTCCCTGCAGGGGGCAGATACGCAGTATTTT. This sequence encodes CASSFSLQGADTQYF.

This chain joins TRBV9 and TRBJ2-7, with TRBD1 as a possible D gene (6 bases). The germline V and J ends were trimmed by 4 bases and 2 bases, with 19 bases remaining between them. In germline, CDR1 is SGDLS, CDR2 YYNGEE. This CDR3 is 16 amino acids long. The CDR3 sequence is CASSYRTAIEAYEQYF. Written as DNA, the CDR3 is TGTGCCAGCAGCTACCGGACAGCCATCGAAGCCTACGAGCAGTACTTC.

The V gene is TRBV6-6, the J gene TRBJ1-1; TRBD1 might be the D (5 bases). V was clipped by 5 bases and J by 6 bases, with 19 bases between them. Germline CDR1 is MNHNY and CDR2 is SVGAGI (reference sequence). CDR3 length equals 15 residues. DNA for the CDR3: TGTGCCAGCAGTGTTCCTAGCGGAGGGGAGGCTGAAGCTTTCTTT. It translates to CASSVPSGGEAEAFF.

The chain is built from TRBV5-1 and TRBJ2-3; 7 bases map to TRBD1. V lost 2 bases, J lost 4 bases, and 10 bases stayed unmatched. Germline CDR1 reads SGHRS; CDR2 reads YFSETQ. The CDR3 runs 16 residues. The CDR3 is CASSLAEGASADTQYF. The CDR3 nucleotides are TGCGCCAGCAGCTTAGCAGAGGGGGCTTCCGCAGATACGCAGTATTTT.

The chain has TRBV5-1 and TRBJ1-4, with 9 nucleotides matching TRBD1. Per the germline V gene, CDR1 is SGHRS and CDR2 is YFSETQ. The CDR3 sequence is 14 residues long. V dropped 6 bases and J dropped 5; count of bases not matched to a gene: 5. In nucleotides, the CDR3 is TGCGCCAGCACAGCCGGGACAGGGAATGAAAAACTGTTTTTT. Translating gives CASTAGTGNEKLFF.

This clone has a handful of counts. The CDR3: CASRLGGIYEQYF. Written as DNA, the CDR3 is TGTGCCAGCAGGCTGGGGGGGATCTACGAGCAGTACTTC. The rearrangement uses TRBV6-1 and TRBJ2-7, with 7 bases fitting TRBD2. The CDR3 runs 13 residues. Germline V gene sequence: CDR1 MNHNS, CDR2 SASEGT. V shed 6 bases, J shed 3 bases, and the junction held 5 bases outside the gene matches.